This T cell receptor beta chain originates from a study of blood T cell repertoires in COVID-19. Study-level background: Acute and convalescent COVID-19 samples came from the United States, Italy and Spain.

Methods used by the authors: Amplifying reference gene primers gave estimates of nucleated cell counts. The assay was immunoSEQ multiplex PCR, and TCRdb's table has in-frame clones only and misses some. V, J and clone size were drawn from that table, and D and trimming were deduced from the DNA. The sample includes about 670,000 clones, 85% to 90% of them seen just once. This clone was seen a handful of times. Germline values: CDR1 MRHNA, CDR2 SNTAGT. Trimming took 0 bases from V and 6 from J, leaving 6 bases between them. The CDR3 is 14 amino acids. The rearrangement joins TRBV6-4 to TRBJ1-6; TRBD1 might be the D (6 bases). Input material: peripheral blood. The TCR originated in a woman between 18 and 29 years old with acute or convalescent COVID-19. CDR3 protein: CASSDSQGNSPLHF. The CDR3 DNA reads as TGTGCCAGCAGTGACTCACAGGGTAATTCACCCCTCCACTTT.